This TCR beta chain was identified during a study of T cell repertoires in cytomegalovirus infection (dated by TCRdb to the late 2010s). Regarding the complete study: Donor HLA type was relevant to the analysis, because carriage of CMV infection together with the matching HLA type was indicated by public TCR beta signatures.

Sequencing relied on an Illumina HiSeq 1500. TCRdb reanalyzed the raw reads on its own, using fastp at Q25 for trimming and MiXCR for clone calling, and kept in-frame beta chains. Here each entry gathers all rows of one CDR3 protein and keeps the most common genes and DNA. In all, the sample holds some 600,000 distinct CDR3 sequences, and around 24% of those were seen once. 6.5% to 10% of the sample goes to the ten largest clones. The V end loses 4 bases and the J end loses 7 bases, and a stretch of 11 bases separates them. CDR1 MGHDK and CDR2 SYGVNS are derived from the germline V gene. The CDR3 has 13 amino acids, counting the end cysteine and phenylalanine. The DNA shown is the 39-base CDR3, in frame from base 1. Overall study outcomes, separate from this receptor: The ex vivo response was dominated by HLA-C-restricted CMV-specific TCR beta clonotypes, which also provided the single most frequent clonotype in two of eight donors. Carriers of CMV infection plus the relevant HLA type were discriminated by the cumulative frequency of public TCR beta family members in the study cohort and in an independent roughly 370-donor cohort.

This clonotype was observed a handful of times. What this receptor recognizes is not known. No qualities accompany the bases; no much larger clone lies one base away. The receptor was derived from a human donor in good health (CMV status not recorded). Some clones in this sample may be carry-over from other donors' samples. The material sequenced was CD8+ T cells from PBMCs. The V and J genes are TRBV25-1 and TRBJ1-5; the D segment cannot be called with confidence. The nucleotides are TGTGCCAGCAGTGGGTCAGCACGGCAGCCCCAGCATTTT. It is translated as CASSGSARQPQHF.